This is a list of T cell receptor beta chains from one sample in a study of regulatory T cells in long-lasting Graves disease. MiXCR, run by TCRdb on the multiplex PCR reads, gives a single entry per CDR3 protein. This table holds around 460,000 distinct CDR3 sequences, roughly 23% found once. The sequencing here drew on peripheral blood mononuclear cells (PBMCs), taken when the disease was refractory, from a patient treated with antithyroid drugs. The receptors were gathered from a female donor with Graves disease. The CDR3 runs from the conserved cysteine through the conserved F or W. Each record gives: clone size, D gene, V gene, J gene, CDR3 protein, CDR3 DNA. D genes are given only for firm matches. Rows give clone size only sometimes, using once, few, many, or a class for an expanded clone.

few,-,TRBV12-3/TRBV12-4,TRBJ2-7,CASKVGRGAVAYEQYF,TGTGCCAGCAAAGTAGGTCGGGGGGCGGTTGCCTACGAGCAGTACTTC
many,-,TRBV29-1,TRBJ1-1,CSAQNTEAFF,TGCAGCGCACAAAACACTGAAGCTTTCTTT
-,TRBD1,TRBV19,TRBJ1-5,CASTDVGQGTKPQHF,TGTGCCAGTACCGATGTAGGACAGGGCACGAAGCCCCAGCATTTT
-,-,TRBV9,TRBJ2-5,CASSVGGALQGTQYF,TGTGCCAGCAGCGTAGGGGGGGCCCTCCAGGGGACCCAGTACTTC
few,TRBD2,TRBV11-2,TRBJ2-7,CASSFRTSGPSRSYEQYF,TGTGCCAGCAGCTTCCGGACTAGCGGGCCATCCAGATCCTACGAGCAGTACTTC
few,TRBD1,TRBV11-2,TRBJ2-7,CASSLGGDRREQYF,TGTGCCAGCAGCTTAGGGGGGGACAGGCGCGAGCAGTACTTC
few,-,TRBV29-1,TRBJ1-1,CSVEGGGSTEAFF,TGCAGCGTTGAGGGTGGGGGGAGCACTGAAGCTTTCTTT
few,-,TRBV6-1,TRBJ1-3,CATEADGNTIYF,TGTGCCACGGAAGCAGATGGAAACACCATATATTTT
-,-,TRBV12-3/TRBV12-4,TRBJ1-1,CASSRIGGSLNTEAFF,TGTGCCAGCAGTCGAATCGGGGGCTCCCTGAACACTGAAGCTTTCTTT
few,TRBD1,TRBV6-7,TRBJ1-5,CASRDRGLSNQPQHF,TGTGCCAGCCGGGACAGGGGGCTTAGCAATCAGCCCCAGCATTTT
few,TRBD2,TRBV28,TRBJ2-1,CASSGASGSYDEQFF,TGTGCCAGTTCCGGGGCTAGCGGGAGTTATGATGAGCAGTTCTTC
many,TRBD2,TRBV28,TRBJ2-5,CASMRTGGPLLETQYF,TGTGCCAGCATGAGGACGGGAGGGCCGCTTTTGGAGACCCAGTACTTC
few,-,TRBV24-1,TRBJ1-5,CATSDSAFSNQPQHF,TGTGCCACCAGTGATTCTGCCTTTAGCAATCAGCCCCAGCATTTT
-,-,TRBV6-1,TRBJ1-5,CASTETPHSNQPQHF,TGTGCCAGCACAGAGACCCCCCATAGCAATCAGCCCCAGCATTTT
-,-,TRBV11-1,TRBJ2-5,CASSLAEGTTQYF,TGCGCCAGCAGCTTGGCGGAGGGGACTACCCAGTACTTC
-,-,TRBV5-1,TRBJ2-7,CASSPSAQGPYEQYF,TGCGCCAGCAGCCCCAGTGCGCAGGGCCCCTACGAGCAGTACTTC
-,-,TRBV9,TRBJ2-5,CASSVEGGVGETQYF,TGTGCCAGCAGCGTTGAGGGAGGAGTCGGGGAGACCCAGTACTTC
many,TRBD1,TRBV6-5,TRBJ1-5,CASSSRDSNNQPQHF,TGTGCCAGCAGTTCCCGGGACAGCAACAATCAGCCCCAGCATTTT
few,-,TRBV6-2/TRBV6-3,TRBJ1-4,CASSYSFRADEKLFF,TGTGCCAGCAGTTACTCTTTCAGGGCCGACGAAAAACTGTTTTTT
many,TRBD1,TRBV7-2,TRBJ1-5,CASSFGDSRGTQPQHF,TGTGCCAGCAGCTTTGGGGACAGCCGAGGGACTCAGCCCCAGCATTTT
many,-,TRBV6-9,TRBJ1-5,CASSSPGFGQPQHF,TGTGCCAGCAGTTCCCCAGGATTTGGCCAGCCCCAGCATTTT
-,TRBD1,TRBV6-1,TRBJ1-6,CASSRDRGGSPLHF,TGTGCCAGCAGTCGGGACAGGGGTGGTTCACCCCTCCACTTT
few,-,TRBV27,TRBJ1-2,CASSPPGAGYTF,TGTGCCAGCAGCCCTCCCGGGGCCGGCTACACCTTC
-,-,TRBV5-1,TRBJ2-2,CASSLLRKNTGELFF,TGCGCCAGCAGCTTGTTAAGAAAAAACACCGGGGAGCTGTTTTTT
-,-,TRBV6-2/TRBV6-3,TRBJ2-7,CASSSQGISDEQYF,TGTGCCAGCAGTTCGCAGGGGATCAGCGACGAGCAGTACTTC
many,TRBD1,TRBV6-1,TRBJ2-5,CASLQGWAETQYF,TGTGCCAGTCTACAGGGGTGGGCAGAGACCCAGTACTTC
few,-,TRBV18,TRBJ2-7,CASSRDRLDEQYF,TGTGCCAGCTCACGTGACAGGTTGGACGAGCAGTACTTC
many,-,TRBV7-2,TRBJ2-6,CASSKQERANVLTF,TGTGCCAGCAGCAAACAGGAAAGGGCCAACGTCCTGACTTTC
-,TRBD1,TRBV28,TRBJ1-1,CASSLWKGAAEAFF,TGTGCCAGCAGTTTATGGAAGGGGGCAGCTGAAGCTTTCTTT